The next 8 T cell receptor beta chains were all read from a single sample in a study of human T cells and chemical hapten exposure. The sample's time point: patch test 3, about 24 weeks after DPC sensitization. The treatment here: therapeutic diphenylcyclopropenone sensitization with weekly scalp DPC. From the RACE reads, TCRdb called clonotypes with MiXCR, one entry per CDR3 protein. The sample shows 45,000 to 60,000 distinct CDR3 sequences, 12% of them seen only once. The sequences come from whole blood, collected in connection with sensitization to the hapten diphenylcyclopropenone (DPC). Receptor source: a man under 40 with alopecia areata. Some clones in this sample may be carry-over from other donors' samples.

V usage is TRBV12-3 or TRBV12-4 and J usage is TRBJ1-1; 11 bases fit TRBD1. V trimming: 6 bases; J trimming: 5 bases; junction bases outside the gene matches: 5. This CDR3 is 14 amino acids long. For the CDR3, the DNA is TGTGCCAGCAGCCGCCGGGACAGGGGGACTGAAGCTTTCTTT. It is translated as CASSRRDRGTEAFF.

This clonotype was detected ten times or more. The gene calls are TRBV20-1 and TRBJ2-7; 14 nucleotides line up with TRBD2. This CDR3 region has 21 residues. Germline loops: CDR1 DFQATT, CDR2 SNEGSKA (reference sequence). The V gene end was trimmed by 0 bases and the J gene end by 3 bases; junction bases not matched to a gene: 19. The DNA for the CDR3 is TGCAGTGCTAGAGACCAGAGACTAGCGGGGGGGCAAGGTCTTCTTATCTACGAGCAGTACTTC. Amino acid sequence: CSARDQRLAGGQGLLIYEQYF.

This clonotype was seen a few times. This rearrangement joins TRBV5-4 to TRBJ2-1, with D perhaps TRBD1 (6 bases). CDR1 and CDR2 from the germline V gene are SGHNT and YYREEE (reference sequence). This CDR3 has 14 residues. V lost 9 bases to trimming and J lost 4 bases, with 17 bases between them. The CDR3 bases are TGTGCCATTATGGACAGCGAACTTTACAATGAGCAGTTCTTC. Its translation: CAIMDSELYNEQFF.

V and J are TRBV29-1 and TRBJ1-2; no firm D call. The V end was cut by 5 bases, the J end by 5 bases, with 0 bases between. Germline V gives CDR1 SQVTM, CDR2 ANQGSEA. The CDR3 spans 8 residues. The CDR3 is CSVYGYTF. CDR3 nucleotide sequence: TGCAGCGTTTATGGCTACACCTTC.

This clonotype was seen many times. V gene TRBV6-2 or TRBV6-3 combines with J gene TRBJ2-2, with 7 bases lining up with TRBD1. The CDR3 runs to 16 residues. Germline assignment: CDR1 MNHEY and CDR2 SVGEGT. V lost 0 bases, J lost 4 bases, and 5 bases stayed unmatched. The CDR3 here is CASSYSTGIGTGELFF. DNA of the CDR3: TGTGCCAGCAGTTACTCGACAGGGATTGGCACCGGGGAGCTGTTTTTT.

This clonotype was picked up many times. The genes are TRBV12-3 or TRBV12-4 and TRBJ2-5; D perhaps matches TRBD2 (7 bases). The germline V and J ends were trimmed by 0 bases and 2 bases, with 13 bases remaining between them. The CDR3 runs 16 residues. The CDR3: CASSLALAGAQETQYF. CDR3 nucleotides: TGTGCCAGCAGTTTAGCGCTGGCGGGGGCACAAGAGACCCAGTACTTC.

V usage is TRBV18 and J usage is TRBJ2-2; TRBD1 might be the D (6 bases). This CDR3 is built from 15 residues. CDR1 and CDR2 from the germline V gene are KGHSH and LQKENI. Trimming removed 2 bases from V and 1 base from J, with 8 bases in between. The CDR3 here is CASSPGQKNTGELFF. The CDR3 DNA sequence: TGTGCCAGCTCACCAGGACAGAAGAACACCGGGGAGCTGTTTTTT.

The rearrangement uses TRBV12-3 or TRBV12-4 and TRBJ1-1; D not certain. This CDR3 is built from 14 residues. The V end was cut by 3 bases, the J end by 6 bases, with 14 bases between. This CDR3 is CASSLGVGGSEAFF. The CDR3 nucleotides read TGTGCCAGCAGTTTGGGCGTCGGAGGATCTGAAGCTTTCTTT.